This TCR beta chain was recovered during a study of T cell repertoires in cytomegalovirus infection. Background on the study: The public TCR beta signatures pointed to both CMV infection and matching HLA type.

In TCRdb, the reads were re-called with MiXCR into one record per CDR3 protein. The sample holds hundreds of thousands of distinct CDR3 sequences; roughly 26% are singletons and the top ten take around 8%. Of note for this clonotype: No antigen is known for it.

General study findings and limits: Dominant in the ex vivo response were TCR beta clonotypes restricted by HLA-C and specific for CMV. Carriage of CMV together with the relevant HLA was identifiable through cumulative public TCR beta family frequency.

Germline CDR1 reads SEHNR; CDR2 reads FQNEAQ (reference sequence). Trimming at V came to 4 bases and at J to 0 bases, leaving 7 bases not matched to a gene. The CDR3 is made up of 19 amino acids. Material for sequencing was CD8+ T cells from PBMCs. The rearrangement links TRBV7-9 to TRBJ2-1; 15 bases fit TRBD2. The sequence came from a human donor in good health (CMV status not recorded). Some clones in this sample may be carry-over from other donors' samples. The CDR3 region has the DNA TGTGCCAGCAGCTCGCAGGGACTAGCGGGGGGAAGCTCCTACAATGAGCAGTTCTTC. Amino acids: CASSSQGLAGGSSYNEQFF.